These 4 T cell receptor beta chains share one sample of origin, sequenced in a study of regulatory T cells in long-lasting Graves disease. Construction of the TCR beta libraries employed iRepertoire HTBI primers in conjunction with Arm-PCR of CDR3 regions. TCRdb reprocessed the multiplex PCR reads via MiXCR and lists one record per CDR3 protein. The top ten hold about 7% of the sample, which has 400,000 to 500,000 distinct CDR3 sequences, roughly 21% seen once. Described time point: persistent/refractory GD, antithyroid drugs over 5 years with positive TRAb. RNA extracted from PBMCs served as the sequencing template. Specimen: peripheral blood mononuclear cells (PBMCs), collected when the disease was refractory, from a patient treated with antithyroid drugs. These receptors were collected from a female donor with Graves disease.

This clonotype has only one observation. The chain carries TRBV19 and TRBJ2-4; 7 nucleotides match TRBD1. Germline V gene data show CDR1 as LNHDA and CDR2 as SQIVND (reference sequence). The V gene end was trimmed by 5 bases and the J gene end by 1 base; junction bases not matched to a gene: 11. The CDR3 length is 17 residues. The CDR3 spells CASSVSDRSGAKNIQYF. The CDR3 nucleotides read TGTGCCAGTAGTGTATCGGACAGGTCGGGTGCCAAAAACATTCAGTACTTC.

V gene TRBV7-2 combines with J gene TRBJ1-1, with TRBD1 matching 10 bases. This CDR3 comprises 13 residues. Germline CDR1 and CDR2: SGHTA and FQGNSA. V lost 5 bases and J lost 11; bases outside the gene matches: 8. The CDR3 sequence: CASSGDRGLAAFF. The CDR3 DNA reads TGTGCCAGCAGCGGGGACAGGGGCCTAGCTGCTTTCTTT.

This clonotype was seen only a few times. The chain links TRBV5-1 to TRBJ2-5, with D unclear. The CDR3 is 11 residues long. Germline CDR1 reads SGHRS; CDR2 reads YFSETQ. Trimming left V 6 bases short and J 2 bases short, with 5 bases between. This CDR3 is CASTAQETQYF. The CDR3, as DNA: TGCGCCAGCACCGCTCAAGAGACCCAGTACTTC. The full variable domain, in which reference TRBV5-1 and TRBJ2-5 provide the parts outside the CDR3, is KAGVTQTPRYLIKTRGQQVTLSCSPISGHRSVSWYQQTPGQGLQFLFEYFSETQRNKGNFPGRFSGRQFSNSRSEMNVSTLELGDSALYLCASTAQETQYFGPGTRLLVL.

This clonotype was detected many times. V gene TRBV12-3 or TRBV12-4 combines with J gene TRBJ1-4, with 7 nucleotides matching TRBD1. Trimming cost V 6 bases and J 4 bases; bases outside gene matches: 5. The CDR3 consists of 14 residues. The CDR3 loop is CASSPGQINEKLFF. The CDR3 DNA reads TGTGCCAGCAGCCCGGGACAGATTAATGAAAAACTGTTTTTT.